One sample yielded the 28 T cell receptor beta chains listed below, sequenced in a study of blood T cell repertoires in COVID-19. Profiled with immunoSEQ multiplex PCR; TCRdb holds only in-frame clones, not every one. Of about 280,000 clones listed, around nine tenths are singletons. The sample taken for sequencing was PBMCs or T cells enriched from blood (not recorded which). All receptors come from a woman in her fifties or sixties in a cohort exposed to, infected with or recovered from COVID-19 (not recorded which).

This clone was seen only once. The genes are TRBV18 and TRBJ2-7; tentative D call: TRBD2 (6 bases). From germline, CDR1 is KGHSH and CDR2 LQKENI. This CDR3 region has 15 residues. Trimming removed 1 base from V and 3 bases from J, with 13 bases in between. CDR3 in amino acids: CASSPRGTANYEQYF. CDR3 coding DNA: TGTGCCAGCTCACCACGCGGGACGGCCAACTACGAGCAGTACTTC.

This rearrangement joins TRBV6-5 to TRBJ1-1; D unresolved. V dropped 3 bases and J dropped 8 bases, with 13 bases sitting between them. This CDR3 is built from 13 residues. Germline CDR1 MNHEY, CDR2 SVGAGI. CDR3 residues: CASSYERDREAFF. In nucleotides, the CDR3 is TGTGCCAGCAGTTATGAGAGAGATCGGGAAGCTTTCTTT.

The gene calls are TRBV27 and TRBJ2-6; 7 bases are a match to TRBD1. Germline CDR1 is MNHEY and CDR2 is SMNVEV (reference sequence). The CDR3 is 20 amino acids. The V gene end was trimmed by 2 bases and the J gene end by 1 base; junction bases not matched to a gene: 14. CDR3 amino acids: CASSLSAPRTGLSGANVLTF. The CDR3 nucleotides are TGTGCCAGCAGTTTAAGCGCTCCTCGGACAGGCCTGTCTGGGGCCAACGTCCTGACTTTC.

This sequence joins TRBV6-1 and TRBJ1-2, with TRBD1 identical over 8 bases. Per the germline V gene, CDR1 is MNHNS and CDR2 is SASEGT. The CDR3 totals 19 residues. V shed 4 bases and J 4 bases; nucleotides not matched to a gene: 20. The CDR3 protein is CASSGNDRGVGKTSYGYTF. In DNA form, the CDR3 reads TGTGCCAGCAGTGGGAACGACAGGGGAGTGGGGAAAACTAGCTATGGCTACACCTTC.

The chain employs TRBV2 and TRBJ2-5, with D tentatively TRBD2 (7 bases). Germline V gene sequence: CDR1 SNHLY, CDR2 FYNNEI. This CDR3 region has 18 residues. Trimming stripped 7 bases from V and 5 bases from J, with 29 bases between. The CDR3 sequence is CASTRMPGTLGREETQYF. In DNA, the CDR3 is TGTGCCAGCACTAGAATGCCTGGGACACTAGGGCGGGAGGAGACCCAGTACTTC.

V gene TRBV28 combines with J gene TRBJ1-1; D gene ambiguous. CDR3 length: 16 residues. Per germline, CDR1 MDHEN and CDR2 SYDVKM. Between the trimmed V and J ends, which lost 0 bases and 0 bases, there was a span of 11 bases. Here the CDR3 DNA reads TGTGCCAGCAGTTTATGGAGAGCACCCATGAACACTGAAGCTTTCTTT. Encoded protein: CASSLWRAPMNTEAFF.

The gene calls are TRBV7-9 and TRBJ2-5; weak D call: TRBD1 (6 bases). The CDR3 runs 18 residues. CDR1 SEHNR and CDR2 FQNEAQ come from the germline V gene (reference sequence). The V gene lost 5 bases and the J gene lost 0 bases, with 22 bases spanning the gap. The CDR3 nucleotides are TGTGCCAGCAGCAACATGCTGCAGGGGAACGCGTACCAAGAGACCCAGTACTTC. This gives the protein CASSNMLQGNAYQETQYF.

The count of this clone is one. V and J are TRBV5-4 and TRBJ2-3, with D tentatively TRBD2 (6 bases). CDR1 and CDR2 from the germline V gene are SGHNT and YYREEE (reference sequence). Trimming took 0 bases from V and 6 from J, leaving 20 bases between them. The CDR3 is made up of 17 amino acids. The CDR3, as DNA: TGTGCCAGCAGCTTGGCACTGCCCGGGGGTGGGGTCGATACGCAGTATTTT. As protein: CASSLALPGGGVDTQYF.

Notes on this clone: The sample contains more than one DNA sequence encoding this CDR3. The chain employs TRBV19 and TRBJ1-4; D is undetermined. The CDR3 consists of 11 residues. Trimming removed 2 bases at V and 8 bases at J, with 3 bases between. Germline loops: CDR1 LNHDA, CDR2 SQIVND (reference sequence). CDR3 in DNA: TGTGCCAGTAGTATACAGGAAAAACTGTTTTTT. Its translation is CASSIQEKLFF.

This clone was recorded a few times. V is TRBV7-2 and J is TRBJ1-1; 7 bases fit TRBD1. V lost 2 bases, J lost 8 bases, and 5 bases stayed unmatched. CDR1 and CDR2 (germline): SGHTA, FQGNSA. The CDR3 has 13 amino acids. The CDR3 DNA reads as TGTGCCAGCAGCTTATACCGACAGGGCGAAGCTTTCTTT. Translating it yields CASSLYRQGEAFF.

The chain uses TRBV19 and TRBJ2-1; TRBD1 matches 8 bases. V trimming: 5 bases; J trimming: 8 bases; junction bases outside the gene matches: 11. The CDR3 consists of 15 residues. The germline gives CDR1 LNHDA, CDR2 SQIVND (reference sequence). The CDR3 spells CASSWGQAQWDEQFF. In DNA, the CDR3 is TGTGCCAGTAGTTGGGGACAGGCCCAATGGGATGAGCAGTTCTTC.

This chain joins TRBV30 and TRBJ1-2, with 11 bases identical to TRBD1. Trimming cost V 0 bases and J 4 bases; bases outside gene matches: 4. The CDR3 is made up of 15 amino acids. CDR1 is GTSNPN and CDR2 is SVGIG in the germline V gene (reference sequence). CDR3 sequence reads: CAWSVPGQGGYGYTF. Written as DNA, the CDR3 is TGTGCCTGGAGTGTTCCGGGACAGGGGGGCTATGGCTACACCTTC. The variable domain in full, completed from reference TRBV30 and TRBJ1-2, reads SQTIHQWPATLVQPVGSPLSLECTVEGTSNPNLYWYRQAAGRGLQLLFYSVGIGQISSEVPQNLSASRPQDRQFILSSKKLLLSDSGFYLCAWSVPGQGGYGYTFGSGTRLTVV.

The V gene is TRBV6-5, the J gene TRBJ1-6, with D possibly TRBD1 on 5 matching bases. The V end was cut by 3 bases, the J end by 5 bases, with 11 bases between. Germline-derived CDR1 and CDR2 are MNHEY and SVGAGI. CDR3 length equals 15 residues. CDR3 in DNA: TGTGCCAGCAGTTATGGGGGGATTGATAATTCACCCCTCCACTTT. Amino acids: CASSYGGIDNSPLHF.

The V and J genes are TRBV30 and TRBJ2-5; 7 bases match TRBD2. The CDR3 has 16 residues. Germline V gene lookup returns CDR1 GTSNPN and CDR2 SVGIG (reference sequence). With 0 bases clipped from V and 1 base from J, the junction kept 8 bases outside the gene matches. In DNA, the CDR3 is TGTGCCTGGAGTGTAAACCCTGCTAGCGGCCAAGAGACCCAGTACTTC. Translation: CAWSVNPASGQETQYF.

The V gene is TRBV13, the J gene TRBJ1-2, with D uncertain. The CDR3 is 13 residues long. Trimming cost V 1 base and J 0 bases, with 3 bases left between them. CDR1 is PRHDT and CDR2 is FYEKMQ in the germline V gene (reference sequence). The CDR3 sequence: CASSLDTNYGYTF. In DNA, the CDR3 is TGTGCCAGCAGCTTAGATACTAACTATGGCTACACCTTC.

The chain joins TRBV24-1 to TRBJ2-1; 12 bases are shared with TRBD2. Germline V gene lookup returns CDR1 KGHDR and CDR2 SFDVKD. Unmatched junction bases numbered 1, after V lost 1 base and J lost 4 bases. This CDR3 is 16 amino acids long. The CDR3 here is CATSDLGLAGYNEQFF. The CDR3 DNA reads TGTGCCACCAGTGATTTAGGACTAGCGGGGTACAATGAGCAGTTCTTC.

This chain joins TRBV6-6 and TRBJ1-1, with D maybe TRBD1 (5 bases). The CDR3 sequence is 15 residues long. The V gene lost 2 bases and the J gene lost 1 base, with 11 bases spanning the gap. The germline V gene has CDR1 MNHNY and CDR2 SVGAGI (reference sequence). The CDR3 DNA reads TGTGCCAGCAGTTACCGGGGGGGAAAGAACACTGAAGCTTTCTTT. It is translated as CASSYRGGKNTEAFF.

The chain has TRBV3-1 (or the pseudogene TRBV3-2) and TRBJ2-4; D not resolved. Deletions cut 1 base from V and 9 bases from J, with 4 bases between. The CDR3 spans 11 residues. Germline V lookup: CDR1 LGHDT, CDR2 YNNKEL (reference sequence). CDR3 nucleotides: TGTGCCAGCAGCCAAGGGAGCATTCAGTACTTC. It yields the protein CASSQGSIQYF.

This clone was seen a single time. The chain uses TRBV6-4 and TRBJ2-3; 10 bases match TRBD2. The CDR3 is 13 residues long. Germline V CDR1 and CDR2: MRHNA, SNTAGT. After removal of 6 bases from V and 5 bases from J, the junction contained 2 bases not matched to a gene. Written as DNA, the CDR3 is TGTGCCAGCAGCGCTAGCGGGGGAGATACGCAGTATTTT. Translation: CASSASGGDTQYF.

The V gene is TRBV22-1, the J gene TRBJ1-1; the table assigns TRBD1, which was not confirmed against the DNA. TRBV22-1 is marked as a pseudogene. The CDR3 totals 19 residues. The CDR3 loop is CPGSVPGQGLRSLNTEAFF. CDR3 coding DNA: TGTCCTGGGAGCGTCCCGGGACAGGGATTGCGATCCCTGAACACTGAAGCTTTCTTT.

The rearrangement links TRBV6-5 to TRBJ1-5; D possibly corresponds to TRBD1 (5 bases). CDR1 and CDR2 (germline): MNHEY, SVGAGI. V was clipped by 4 bases and J by 7 bases, with 11 bases between them. CDR3 length equals 13 residues. CDR3 protein: CASSSQGWQPQHF. The CDR3 region has the DNA TGTGCCAGCAGTTCCCAGGGATGGCAGCCCCAGCATTTT.

This clone was recorded once. The V and J genes are TRBV19 and TRBJ2-7, with 8 bases matching TRBD1. There are 13 residues in the CDR3. With V trimmed by 4 bases and J by 4 bases, 3 bases remained unmatched. From germline, CDR1 is LNHDA and CDR2 SQIVND (reference sequence). CDR3 residues: CASSTQGAYEQYF. CDR3 nucleotide sequence: TGTGCCAGTAGTACCCAGGGGGCTTACGAGCAGTACTTC.

To note about this clone: The identical CDR3 is also encoded by other nucleotide sequences in the sample. V and J are TRBV24-1 and TRBJ2-3; possible D gene TRBD1, 6 bases. V lost 5 bases, J lost 1 base, and 9 bases lay in between. The germline CDR1 and CDR2 sequences are KGHDR and SFDVKD. The CDR3 consists of 14 residues. This CDR3 reads CATSGQVGTDTQYF. CDR3 nucleotide sequence: TGTGCCACCAGTGGACAGGTGGGCACAGATACGCAGTATTTT.

The genes are TRBV2 and TRBJ2-2, with 15 bases fitting TRBD2. The CDR3 consists of 21 residues. V lost 3 bases and J lost 1; bases outside the gene matches: 12. Germline V lookup: CDR1 SNHLY, CDR2 FYNNEI. The CDR3 here is CASSDVMRTSGRALNTGELFF. CDR3 nucleotide sequence: TGTGCCAGCAGTGACGTCATGAGGACTAGCGGGAGGGCCTTGAACACCGGGGAGCTGTTTTTT.

This clone was counted a single time. CDR3 residues: CASSPGTGGKGEQYF. CDR3 coding DNA: TGCGCCAGCAGCCCCGGGACAGGGGGCAAGGGGGAGCAGTACTTC. V gene TRBV4-1 combines with J gene TRBJ2-7; 12 bases are shared with TRBD1. J was trimmed by 7 bases and V by 4 bases; bases with no gene match: 8. The germline CDR1 and CDR2 sequences are MGHRA and YSYEKL. The CDR3 length is 15 residues.

The rearrangement joins TRBV9 to TRBJ2-7; D may be TRBD2 (6 bases). CDR1 SGDLS and CDR2 YYNGEE come from the germline V gene. The CDR3 spans 15 residues. The V end lost 0 bases, the J end lost 3 bases, and 13 bases lay between the germline ends. CDR3 sequence reads: CASSVGSGLFYEQYF. In DNA form, the CDR3 reads TGTGCCAGCAGCGTAGGTAGCGGTCTCTTCTACGAGCAGTACTTC.

The chain carries TRBV27 and TRBJ2-7; 8 bases fit TRBD1. CDR1 is MNHEY and CDR2 is SMNVEV in the germline V gene (reference sequence). There are 15 residues in the CDR3. The V gene end was trimmed by 2 bases and the J gene end by 6 bases; junction bases not matched to a gene: 9. The CDR3 loop is CASSLRTGFGFEQYF. DNA of the CDR3: TGTGCCAGCAGTTTACGGACAGGGTTTGGGTTCGAGCAGTACTTC.

This clone has just a few counts. The rearrangement uses TRBV7-2 and TRBJ1-4; the D gene is possibly TRBD1 (5 bases). This CDR3 has 15 residues. The germline CDR1 and CDR2 sequences are SGHTA and FQGNSA. Between the trimmed V and J ends, which lost 4 bases and 10 bases, there was a span of 19 bases. CDR3 loop: CASSSGWGGGVKLFF. In DNA form, the CDR3 reads TGTGCCAGCAGCTCGGGGTGGGGCGGCGGGGTAAAACTGTTTTTT.